This T cell receptor beta chain was captured by sequencing in a study of identical twins. Regarding the study as a whole: Insertion counts were lower in abundant cord blood beta clonotypes, a trend that memory repertoires did not show. In drawing conclusions, the study used cross-sectional statistical analysis and did not follow the same donors.

TCRdb reprocessed the 5' RACE reads with MiXCR, giving one entry per CDR3 protein. The profile shows 1.5 million to 2 million distinct CDR3 sequences, under 35% of them singletons. A word on this clonotype: Its antigen is not known.

The CDR3 length is 11 residues. V gave up 3 bases and J gave up 4 bases, with 6 bases separating them. Germline CDR1 GTSNPN, CDR2 SVGIG (reference sequence). The sample taken for sequencing was cord blood. The chain couples TRBV30 to TRBJ1-2, with D hard to call. The sequence came from a newborn girl in good health. The CDR3 DNA reads as TGTGCCTGGAGGGAGTTCTATGGCTACACCTTC. This codes for CAWREFYGYTF.